This T cell receptor (beta chain) was recovered during a study of T cell responses to AZD1222 COVID-19 vaccine. V trimming: 5 bases; J trimming: 4 bases; junction bases outside the gene matches: 6. This CDR3 contains 14 residues. The germline V gene has CDR1 LNHDA and CDR2 SQIVND (reference sequence). Measured with immunoSEQ multiplex PCR; TCRdb has only the in-frame clones, and not every one. The sample includes approximately 180,000 clones, around nine tenths of them seen just once. The rearrangement joins TRBV19 to TRBJ2-3; TRBD2 matches 7 bases. This receptor was obtained from an adult in good health. The source was peripheral blood, collected on day 0 of AZD1222 vaccination. CDR3 in DNA: TGTGCCAGTAGTTTGGGAGGGGAACCAGATACGCAGTATTTT. The encoded protein is CASSLGGEPDTQYF.